A single sample gave rise to the 18 T cell receptor beta chains below, sequenced in a study of shared clonotypes between healthy human individuals. Only in-frame clones appear in the TCRdb table, and some are missing; sequencing was by immunoSEQ multiplex PCR. The sample has more than 600,000 clones, just over 90% seen once. CD45RO-negative CD8 cells positively selected for CCR7 made up the naive population, which excluded terminally differentiated effector memory CD45RA+ cells. Sequencing was done on a sample of naive CD8+ T cells sorted from blood. These receptors were taken from a man aged 30-40 years in good health.

This chain links TRBV25-1 with TRBJ1-5; D gene uncertain. Germline CDR1 MGHDK, CDR2 SYGVNS. The germline V and J ends were trimmed by 4 bases and 5 bases, with 9 bases remaining between them. The CDR3 runs 13 residues. CDR3 sequence (DNA): TGTGCCAGCAGTGGGTCCGGTGATCAGCCCCAGCATTTT. As protein: CASSGSGDQPQHF.

This chain connects TRBV4-1 to TRBJ2-5; D is unresolved. The CDR3 sequence is 14 residues long. V was cut by 2 bases and J by 3 bases, with 10 bases left in between. Germline lookup yields CDR1 MGHRA and CDR2 YSYEKL. The DNA for the CDR3 is TGCGCCAGCAGCCAAAGAAGAGTTGAAGAGACCCAGTACTTC. It translates to CASSQRRVEETQYF.

The chain carries TRBV7-8 and TRBJ1-3; perhaps TRBD1 as D (6 bases). This CDR3 has 15 amino acids. Germline CDR1 reads SGHVS; CDR2 reads FQNEAQ. Trimming left V 0 bases short and J 3 bases short, with 9 bases between. The CDR3 spells CASSLAGAIGNTIYF. The CDR3 DNA reads TGTGCCAGCAGCTTAGCGGGGGCGATTGGAAACACCATATATTTT. Combining the CDR3 with reference TRBV7-8 and TRBJ1-3 gives the whole variable domain GAGVSQSPRYKVAKRGQDVALRCDPISGHVSLFWYQQALGQGPEFLTYFQNEAQLDKSGLPSDRFFAERPEGSVSTLKIQRTQQEDSAVYLCASSLAGAIGNTIYFGEGSWLTVV.

The genes are TRBV29-1 and TRBJ2-5, with 8 bases lining up with TRBD2. The CDR3 has 14 amino acids. Germline CDR1 SQVTM, CDR2 ANQGSEA. J lost 2 bases, V lost 6 bases, and 8 bases had no gene match. The CDR3 sequence: CSVRGEREQETQYF. CDR3 DNA: TGCAGCGTCCGAGGGGAGCGGGAGCAAGAGACCCAGTACTTC.

The chain uses TRBV4-1 and TRBJ2-1, with D maybe TRBD1 (5 bases). The CDR3 runs to 13 residues. V gave up 2 bases and J gave up 5 bases, with 7 bases separating them. Germline V gene sequence: CDR1 MGHRA, CDR2 YSYEKL. The CDR3 bases are TGCGCCAGCAGCCAAAGGGGCGACAATGAGCAGTTCTTC. Encoded protein: CASSQRGDNEQFF.

V and J are TRBV9 and TRBJ2-3; TRBD2 matches 9 bases. The CDR3 runs 15 residues. Losses at the gene ends were 2 bases for V and 2 bases for J; bases not matched to a gene: 3. CDR1 and CDR2 (germline): SGDLS, YYNGEE. CDR3 region: CASSVGGRDTDTQYF. CDR3 nucleotide sequence: TGTGCCAGCAGCGTTGGCGGGAGGGACACAGATACGCAGTATTTT.

V gene TRBV13 combines with J gene TRBJ2-7; D remains unclear. Trimming removed 1 base from V and 7 bases from J, with 17 bases in between. The germline gives CDR1 PRHDT, CDR2 FYEKMQ (reference sequence). This CDR3 is built from 15 residues. The CDR3 region has the DNA TGTGCCAGCAGCTTAGCCAGCGTTCTATCCCTAGAGCAGTACTTC. As protein: CASSLASVLSLEQYF.

The gene calls are TRBV2 and TRBJ2-5; D remains ambiguous. With 2 bases removed from V and 3 bases from J, the gap between germline ends came to 16 bases. The CDR3 sequence is 16 residues long. Germline CDR1 SNHLY, CDR2 FYNNEI. CDR3 residues: CASSEFLRLTEETQYF. For the CDR3, the DNA is TGTGCCAGCAGTGAATTTTTACGGCTGACGGAAGAGACCCAGTACTTC.

V and J are TRBV27 and TRBJ1-1, with D possibly being TRBD1 (6 bases). Looked up from germline, CDR1 is MNHEY and CDR2 is SMNVEV (reference sequence). V lost 5 bases to trimming and J lost 2 bases, with 12 bases between them. The CDR3 runs to 14 residues. CDR3 nucleotides: TGTGCCAGCAGTGAGACAGGCGGAAACACTGAAGCTTTCTTT. Encoded protein: CASSETGGNTEAFF.

This sequence joins TRBV28 and TRBJ2-1, with TRBD2 matching over 8 bases. Per germline, CDR1 MDHEN and CDR2 SYDVKM. J was trimmed by 4 bases and V by 6 bases; bases with no gene match: 8. This CDR3 contains 15 residues. In DNA form, the CDR3 reads TGTGCCAGCAGCCACCCCCGGGAGGGGTACAATGAGCAGTTCTTC. It encodes CASSHPREGYNEQFF.

This clone was recorded once. CDR3 protein: CASSLHRGSGTGELFF. The CDR3 bases are TGTGCCAGCAGTTTACACAGGGGGTCGGGCACCGGGGAGCTGTTTTTT. The chain has TRBV27 and TRBJ2-2; TRBD1 matches 8 bases. The CDR3 covers 16 residues. J lost 4 bases, V lost 2 bases, and 6 bases had no gene match. The V gene's germline CDR1 is MNHEY and CDR2 SMNVEV (reference sequence).

The chain employs TRBV10-3 and TRBJ2-5; 7 nucleotides match TRBD2. This CDR3 has 16 amino acids. J gave up 0 bases and V 0 bases, and 4 bases lay outside the gene matches. CDR1 is ENHRY, CDR2 SYGVKD, per germline. CDR3 sequence (DNA): TGTGCCATCAGTGAGTCGGGACGGGGGGACCAAGAGACCCAGTACTTC. It codes for CAISESGRGDQETQYF.

This chain links TRBV27 with TRBJ2-1; D not resolved. The V end was cut by 3 bases, the J end by 6 bases, with 12 bases between. The CDR3 runs 14 residues. CDR1 and CDR2 (germline): MNHEY, SMNVEV (reference sequence). The CDR3, as DNA: TGTGCCAGCAGTTTCCGCCGGGCCTTCAATGAGCAGTTCTTC. It encodes CASSFRRAFNEQFF.

The chain is built from TRBV7-9 and TRBJ2-7; 12 bases fit TRBD2. The V gene's germline CDR1 is SEHNR and CDR2 FQNEAQ (reference sequence). The V segment lost 1 base and the J segment 12 bases; nucleotides outside the gene matches: 4. This CDR3 comprises 13 residues. CDR3 sequence reads: CASSLGLAGDLYF. The CDR3 nucleotides are TGTGCCAGCAGCTTAGGACTAGCGGGAGACCTGTACTTC.

The chain joins TRBV11-2 to TRBJ2-3, with D unclear. CDR1 and CDR2 from the germline V gene are SGHAT and FQNNGV. This CDR3 is 16 amino acids long. V was trimmed by 1 base and J by 5 bases, leaving 16 bases between them. The CDR3 DNA reads TGTGCCAGCAGCTTAGGGACCTCCCGACTCATAGATACGCAGTATTTT. Amino acid sequence: CASSLGTSRLIDTQYF.

CDR3 in DNA: TGTGCCAGTAGTATCTTCGGGCAGGGTCTTGACGAGCAGTACTTC. Its translation is CASSIFGQGLDEQYF. The chain carries TRBV19 and TRBJ2-7; TRBD1 is a possible D gene (5 bases). The germline CDR1 and CDR2 sequences are LNHDA and SQIVND (reference sequence). V was shortened by 3 bases and J by 5 bases, with 17 bases between the two germline ends. The CDR3 runs to 15 residues.

This clone was seen only once. J is TRBJ2-3 and V is TRBV12-5; 10 positions match TRBD1. Trimming removed 7 bases from V and 4 bases from J; junction bases left unmatched: 8. The CDR3 has 15 amino acids. CDR1 LGHNT and CDR2 FRNRAP come from the germline V gene. The DNA for the CDR3 is TGTGCTAGTGCCGAAGCCGGGACAGGGGCAGATACGCAGTATTTT. This codes for CASAEAGTGADTQYF.

This chain connects TRBV7-9 to TRBJ1-1; 7 bases are shared with TRBD1. V lost 1 base and J lost 1; bases outside the gene matches: 9. CDR3 length: 17 amino acids. CDR1 and CDR2 from the germline V gene are SEHNR and FQNEAQ (reference sequence). The CDR3 bases are TGTGCCAGCAGCTTAGTCCCGAACCAGGGGGAGAACACTGAAGCTTTCTTT. It specifies CASSLVPNQGENTEAFF.